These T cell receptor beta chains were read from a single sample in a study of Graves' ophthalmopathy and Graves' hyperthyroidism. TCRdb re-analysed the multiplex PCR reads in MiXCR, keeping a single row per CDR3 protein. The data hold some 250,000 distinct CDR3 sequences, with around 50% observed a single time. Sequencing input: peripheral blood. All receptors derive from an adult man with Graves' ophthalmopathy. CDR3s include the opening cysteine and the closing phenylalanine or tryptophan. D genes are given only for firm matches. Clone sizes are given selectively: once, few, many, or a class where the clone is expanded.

CDR3nt: .; CDR3aa: CASSPQVGTGTEHF; j_gene: TRBJ1-5; v_gene: TRBV7-2; abundance: .; d_gene: .
CDR3nt: TGTGCCACCAGCAGAGGGGCCGCAGCCAATAATTCACCCCTCCACTTT; CDR3aa: CATSRGAAANNSPLHF; j_gene: TRBJ1-6; v_gene: TRBV15; abundance: many; d_gene: .
CDR3nt: TGTGCCAGCAGCTTAGGGGCACCTCGAGACAATGGCTACACCTTC; CDR3aa: CASSLGAPRDNGYTF; j_gene: TRBJ1-2; v_gene: TRBV7-2; abundance: few; d_gene: .
CDR3nt: TGCGCCAGCAGCTTGACATCCTCACAAAGCGAACTGTTTTTT; CDR3aa: CASSLTSSQSELFF; j_gene: TRBJ1-4; v_gene: TRBV5-1; abundance: .; d_gene: .
CDR3nt: TGTGCCAGCAGCTTAGATAGCCAGAACACCGGGGAGCTGTTTTTT; CDR3aa: CASSLDSQNTGELFF; j_gene: TRBJ2-2; v_gene: TRBV11-1; abundance: .; d_gene: .
CDR3nt: TGTGCCAGCAGTTCCACAGGGGGCGCGAGCTATGGCTACACCTTC; CDR3aa: CASSSTGGASYGYTF; j_gene: TRBJ1-2; v_gene: TRBV7-3; abundance: many; d_gene: TRBD1
CDR3nt: TGTGCCACCAGTGCGACAGGGGCCACTGAAGCTTTCTTT; CDR3aa: CATSATGATEAFF; j_gene: TRBJ1-1; v_gene: TRBV24-1; abundance: few; d_gene: TRBD1
CDR3nt: TGTGCCACCAGTGATCCGACCGGTCAAGAGACCCAGTACTTC; CDR3aa: CATSDPTGQETQYF; j_gene: TRBJ2-5; v_gene: TRBV24-1; abundance: few; d_gene: .
CDR3nt: TGTGCCAGCAGTTTACGACAGGCCGGGGAGCTGTTTTTT; CDR3aa: CASSLRQAGELFF; j_gene: TRBJ2-2; v_gene: TRBV12-3/TRBV12-4; abundance: .; d_gene: .
CDR3nt: TGTGCCACCAGCAGGGTGGCGGGCAACTCCTACGAGCAGTACTTC; CDR3aa: CATSRVAGNSYEQYF; j_gene: TRBJ2-7; v_gene: TRBV15; abundance: few; d_gene: .
CDR3nt: TGTGCCAGCAGCCGCCGGGGGGCAGGGGCGCCTGGAATGAACACTGAAGCTTTCTTT; CDR3aa: CASSRRGAGAPGMNTEAFF; j_gene: TRBJ1-1; v_gene: TRBV7-9; abundance: .; d_gene: .
CDR3nt: TGTGCCAGCAGCGGCCCGACGAATGAAAAACTGTTTTTT; CDR3aa: CASSGPTNEKLFF; j_gene: TRBJ1-4; v_gene: TRBV7-9; abundance: .; d_gene: .
CDR3nt: TGCAGCGTCCCGCCGGGACCAGGAAACATTCAGTACTTC; CDR3aa: CSVPPGPGNIQYF; j_gene: TRBJ2-4; v_gene: TRBV29-1; abundance: few; d_gene: .
CDR3nt: TGTGCCATCAGTGAAAGTTTCCAGGGCCAAGAGACCCAGTACTTC; CDR3aa: CAISESFQGQETQYF; j_gene: TRBJ2-5; v_gene: TRBV10-3; abundance: .; d_gene: .
CDR3nt: TGTGCCAGCAGCCCCGGACTGGGAAATTCACCCCTCCACTTT; CDR3aa: CASSPGLGNSPLHF; j_gene: TRBJ1-6; v_gene: TRBV9; abundance: .; d_gene: .
CDR3nt: TGTGCCAGCAGTGGGGGACAGGGGCTTCAAGAGACCCAGTACTTC; CDR3aa: CASSGGQGLQETQYF; j_gene: TRBJ2-5; v_gene: TRBV6-6; abundance: .; d_gene: TRBD1
CDR3nt: TGTGCCACCCAAGGCCCAGGGGGCCAAGAGACCCAGTACTTC; CDR3aa: CATQGPGGQETQYF; j_gene: TRBJ2-5; v_gene: TRBV10-3; abundance: many; d_gene: TRBD1
CDR3nt: TGCAGCGTTCCACTAGGGGTCGGACAGGGAAACTCTGAGGCCAACGTCCTGACTTTC; CDR3aa: CSVPLGVGQGNSEANVLTF; j_gene: TRBJ2-6; v_gene: TRBV29-1; abundance: once; d_gene: TRBD1
CDR3nt: TGTGCCAGCAGCTTAGCTCCGGCCGGGAACACTGAAGCTTTCTTT; CDR3aa: CASSLAPAGNTEAFF; j_gene: TRBJ1-1; v_gene: TRBV7-8; abundance: .; d_gene: .
CDR3nt: TGCGCCAGCAGCCCACCTAAGGGACAGATCCCCAATCAGCCCCAGCATTTT; CDR3aa: CASSPPKGQIPNQPQHF; j_gene: TRBJ1-5; v_gene: TRBV4-1; abundance: .; d_gene: TRBD1
CDR3nt: TGTGCCACCAGCAGGACAACTAGCGGGTACCAAGAGACCCAGTACTTC; CDR3aa: CATSRTTSGYQETQYF; j_gene: TRBJ2-5; v_gene: TRBV15; abundance: .; d_gene: TRBD2
CDR3nt: TGCAGTGCAGTGGGCTACGAGCAGTACTTC; CDR3aa: CSAVGYEQYF; j_gene: TRBJ2-7; v_gene: TRBV20-1; abundance: few; d_gene: .
CDR3nt: TGTGCCAGCAGCCAAGGCAGGGGAAAAAATTCACCCCTCCACTTT; CDR3aa: CASSQGRGKNSPLHF; j_gene: TRBJ1-6; v_gene: TRBV13; abundance: .; d_gene: .
CDR3nt: TGTGCCAGCAGCTTAGGACGGATCTCCTACGAGCAGTACTTC; CDR3aa: CASSLGRISYEQYF; j_gene: TRBJ2-7; v_gene: TRBV5-4; abundance: few; d_gene: .
CDR3nt: TGTGCCAGCAGAAGACAGGGATCCTATAATTCACCCCTCCACTTT; CDR3aa: CASRRQGSYNSPLHF; j_gene: TRBJ1-6; v_gene: TRBV2; abundance: few; d_gene: TRBD1
CDR3nt: TGTGCCACCAGTGATACCCGGACAGGGGGAAACTATGGCTACACCTTC; CDR3aa: CATSDTRTGGNYGYTF; j_gene: TRBJ1-2; v_gene: TRBV24-1; abundance: .; d_gene: TRBD1
CDR3nt: TGTGCCAGCAGCAGGGTCGGGGGCTACACCTTC; CDR3aa: CASSRVGGYTF; j_gene: TRBJ1-2; v_gene: TRBV11-2; abundance: .; d_gene: .
CDR3nt: TGTGCCAGCAGTCCAGCTCCGGGACTAGCGGGAGTCAACTCCTACGAGCAGTACTTC; CDR3aa: CASSPAPGLAGVNSYEQYF; j_gene: TRBJ2-7; v_gene: TRBV13; abundance: .; d_gene: TRBD2
CDR3nt: TGCAGCGTTGAAGATCGATCAGGAAACACTGAAGCTTTCTTT; CDR3aa: CSVEDRSGNTEAFF; j_gene: TRBJ1-1; v_gene: TRBV29-1; abundance: few; d_gene: .
CDR3nt: TGTGCCGCCAGCAGCTTGTGGGCGGGGGATATGGATTCACCCCTCCACTTT; CDR3aa: CAASSLWAGDMDSPLHF; j_gene: TRBJ1-6; v_gene: TRBV15; abundance: .; d_gene: .
CDR3nt: TGCAGTGCTAGAGATATGCACAGGGGGCGAACTGAAGCTTTCTTT; CDR3aa: CSARDMHRGRTEAFF; j_gene: TRBJ1-1; v_gene: TRBV20-1; abundance: .; d_gene: TRBD1
CDR3nt: TGTGCCAGCAGTCCCAGACAGGGGAGTCAGCCCCAGCATTTT; CDR3aa: CASSPRQGSQPQHF; j_gene: TRBJ1-5; v_gene: TRBV2; abundance: .; d_gene: TRBD1
CDR3nt: TGTGCCAGCAGCCAAGATCACCCGGGCGGCAATCAGCCCCAGCATTTT; CDR3aa: CASSQDHPGGNQPQHF; j_gene: TRBJ1-5; v_gene: TRBV19; abundance: once; d_gene: .
CDR3nt: TGCAGTGCTAGAGATCACGGCTCCTACGAGCAGTACTTC; CDR3aa: CSARDHGSYEQYF; j_gene: TRBJ2-7; v_gene: TRBV20-1; abundance: .; d_gene: .
CDR3nt: TGTGCCAGCAGCCGGGACTCCCCGAGCTCTGGGGCCAACGTCCTGACTTTC; CDR3aa: CASSRDSPSSGANVLTF; j_gene: TRBJ2-6; v_gene: TRBV10-3; abundance: .; d_gene: .
CDR3nt: TGTGCCAGCAGTGAATATAGCCGGGGGGCCGCAGATACGCAGTATTTT; CDR3aa: CASSEYSRGAADTQYF; j_gene: TRBJ2-3; v_gene: TRBV25-1; abundance: .; d_gene: .
CDR3nt: TGTGCCACCAGTGATAATACCCCGGGAGGGGGCTACACCTTC; CDR3aa: CATSDNTPGGGYTF; j_gene: TRBJ1-2; v_gene: TRBV24-1; abundance: .; d_gene: .
CDR3nt: TGCAGTGCTAGAGATCCGTTCGGGGAAGGCTACACCTTC; CDR3aa: CSARDPFGEGYTF; j_gene: TRBJ1-2; v_gene: TRBV20-1; abundance: .; d_gene: .
CDR3nt: TGTGCCAGCAGCTTGTTGACTCTCTCCGGCTACGAGCAGTACTTC; CDR3aa: CASSLLTLSGYEQYF; j_gene: TRBJ2-7; v_gene: TRBV5-8; abundance: once; d_gene: .
CDR3nt: TGTGCCATCAGTGAGACAGACCCTCAGCCCCAGCATTTT; CDR3aa: CAISETDPQPQHF; j_gene: TRBJ1-5; v_gene: TRBV10-3; abundance: many; d_gene: .
CDR3nt: TGCAGTGCCTGGGACAGGGGAGCCTATGGCTACACCTTC; CDR3aa: CSAWDRGAYGYTF; j_gene: TRBJ1-2; v_gene: TRBV20-1; abundance: many; d_gene: TRBD1
CDR3nt: TGTGCCACCGGCAGAGCGGGGGACAGGGGGACCTATGGCTACACCTTC; CDR3aa: CATGRAGDRGTYGYTF; j_gene: TRBJ1-2; v_gene: TRBV15; abundance: .; d_gene: TRBD1
CDR3nt: TGTGCCAGCAGCTTGCGGGCCTATAGCTCCTACGAGCAGTACTTC; CDR3aa: CASSLRAYSSYEQYF; j_gene: TRBJ2-7; v_gene: TRBV5-6; abundance: once; d_gene: .
CDR3nt: TGTGCCAGCAGTGAATTTTCAGGGGACACTGAAGCTTTCTTT; CDR3aa: CASSEFSGDTEAFF; j_gene: TRBJ1-1; v_gene: TRBV2; abundance: .; d_gene: .
CDR3nt: TGCAGTGCTAGAGATGGGCGGGGCACGAACACCGGGGAGCTGTTTTTT; CDR3aa: CSARDGRGTNTGELFF; j_gene: TRBJ2-2; v_gene: TRBV20-1; abundance: .; d_gene: .
CDR3nt: TGCGCCAGCAGCCAAGATGGGGGCACCATATATTTT; CDR3aa: CASSQDGGTIYF; j_gene: TRBJ1-3; v_gene: TRBV4-1; abundance: few; d_gene: .
CDR3nt: TGTGCCAGTGCGGCCGGATACGAGCAGTACTTC; CDR3aa: CASAAGYEQYF; j_gene: TRBJ2-7; v_gene: TRBV19; abundance: .; d_gene: .
CDR3nt: TGTGCCACCAGCAGTAAGGGAAACGAAAAACTGTTTTTT; CDR3aa: CATSSKGNEKLFF; j_gene: TRBJ1-4; v_gene: TRBV15; abundance: many; d_gene: .
CDR3nt: TGTGCCAGCAGCTCCGTAGGGACAGGGGAAGAGACCCAGTACTTC; CDR3aa: CASSSVGTGEETQYF; j_gene: TRBJ2-5; v_gene: TRBV11-3; abundance: few; d_gene: TRBD1
CDR3nt: TGTGCCAGCAGCGCGCGGACAGGGAACGAGCAGTACTTC; CDR3aa: CASSARTGNEQYF; j_gene: TRBJ2-7; v_gene: TRBV11-2; abundance: .; d_gene: TRBD1
CDR3nt: TGCAGTGCTCCCGGGACAGGGATAAATCAGCCCCAGCATTTT; CDR3aa: CSAPGTGINQPQHF; j_gene: TRBJ1-5; v_gene: TRBV20-1; abundance: .; d_gene: TRBD1
CDR3nt: TGTGCCAGCAGCGCCTTTGGTGGGGCCGGCTCCTACGAGCAGTACTTC; CDR3aa: CASSAFGGAGSYEQYF; j_gene: TRBJ2-7; v_gene: TRBV9; abundance: many; d_gene: .
CDR3nt: TGTGCCAGCAGCCGTAAACAGGAGAACTACGAGCAGTACTTC; CDR3aa: CASSRKQENYEQYF; j_gene: TRBJ2-7; v_gene: TRBV3-1; abundance: few; d_gene: .
CDR3nt: TGTGCCAGCAGCGTAGATTTGCGTGGGAACACTGAAGCTTTCTTT; CDR3aa: CASSVDLRGNTEAFF; j_gene: TRBJ1-1; v_gene: TRBV9; abundance: few; d_gene: .
CDR3nt: TGTGCCAGCAGCGCGACAGGGGTCGGGGAGCTGTTTTTT; CDR3aa: CASSATGVGELFF; j_gene: TRBJ2-2; v_gene: TRBV5-8; abundance: .; d_gene: TRBD1
CDR3nt: TGTGCCAGCAGCTCTGGACAGGGTGCTTATTCACCCCTCCACTTT; CDR3aa: CASSSGQGAYSPLHF; j_gene: TRBJ1-6; v_gene: TRBV7-8; abundance: .; d_gene: TRBD1
CDR3nt: TGTGCCAGCAGCTTGAGGACAGGGAGCGACGAGCAGTACTTC; CDR3aa: CASSLRTGSDEQYF; j_gene: TRBJ2-7; v_gene: TRBV5-8; abundance: .; d_gene: TRBD1
CDR3nt: TGTGCCAGCAGCCCCGGACGACAGGAGGGGGAGACCCAGTACTTC; CDR3aa: CASSPGRQEGETQYF; j_gene: TRBJ2-5; v_gene: TRBV6-2/TRBV6-3; abundance: few; d_gene: .
CDR3nt: TGCAGTGCTAGTAGTCTAGCGGCCCCTTACGAGCAGTACTTC; CDR3aa: CSASSLAAPYEQYF; j_gene: TRBJ2-7; v_gene: TRBV20-1; abundance: .; d_gene: TRBD2